This TCR beta chain was identified in a study of control samples from healthy donors and cancer patients. V lost 4 bases, J lost 5 bases, and 13 bases stayed unmatched. Germline CDR1 and CDR2: MGHRA and YSYEKL. This CDR3 comprises 18 residues. The table came from immunoSEQ multiplex PCR; TCRdb's copy has only in-frame clones and leaves some out. The table has about 98,000 clones, about 90% seen once. The sequenced sample consisted of blood. V usage is TRBV4-1 and J usage is TRBJ2-2; 10 bases agree with TRBD2. This receptor was identified in a young woman in good health. The CDR3: CASSLYTGAGGKTGELFF. The CDR3 DNA sequence: TGCGCCAGCAGCCTATACACTGGAGCGGGAGGGAAGACCGGGGAGCTGTTTTTT.